This TCR beta chain was captured in a study of shared clonotypes between healthy human individuals. On this clone itself: As yet, its antigen is unknown.

This CDR3 region has 14 residues. CDR1 MGHDK and CDR2 SYGVNS come from the germline V gene. Trimming pared 7 bases from V and 0 bases from J, leaving 9 bases between. The assay was immunoSEQ multiplex PCR, and TCRdb's table has in-frame clones only and misses some. The sample has around 2.5 million clones; 90% to 95% are singletons. Study results and caveats: For naive CD4 cells, approximately 4.7% of clonotypes were shared across a few donors. Enrolling few donors narrowed the genetic and exposure-history diversity that was represented.

Those who donated, Caucasian adults without exception, all lived in Nashville, Tennessee. The receptor's source is a man younger than 30 in good health. Some clones in this sample may be carry-over from other donors' samples. The sequencing sample was made of naive CD4+ T cells from PBMCs. Described subset: CD45RA+ positively selected. The chain joins TRBV25-1 to TRBJ2-2; D ambiguous. The CDR3 loop reads CASTSRPNTGELFF. CDR3 DNA sequence: TGTGCCAGCACGAGCCGCCCGAACACCGGGGAGCTGTTTTTT.